This entry is about one TCR beta chain. It lacks a known antigen. Per-nucleotide qualities are absent, and no much larger clonotype sits a single base away. The time point label of this sample denotes: newly diagnosed, previously untreated cHL patient sample. Magnetic negative selection with a Miltenyi CD4+ T cell isolation kit was used to purify CD4+ T cells from thawed PBMCs. PBMCs from patients with newly diagnosed, previously untreated classical Hodgkin lymphoma were sequenced as a comparison group for the relapsed/refractory trial patients. Peripheral blood was collected in 8 mL Vacutainer Cell Preparation Tubes, from which PBMCs were isolated by centrifugation and then cryopreserved. Purified CD4+ and CD8+ fractions were prepared only for cases in which an additional PBMC sample was available. Magnetically labelled cells were removed on LS columns in a quadroMACS separator, and the flow-through was collected as the purified fraction.

There are 16 amino acids in the CDR3, from cysteine to phenylalanine inclusive. The read is trimmed to its CDR3 DNA, 48 bases read in frame from base 1. CDR1 is given as SGHVS and CDR2 as FQNEAQ, both from the germline V gene. Deletion took 3 bases off V and 7 bases off J, with a span of 19 bases between the germline ends. This sample stems from a study of PD-1 blockade in classical Hodgkin lymphoma (dated by TCRdb to the early 2020s). Concerning the study at large: A peripheral blood immune signature of response to PD-1 blockade in classical Hodgkin lymphoma was defined using TCR beta sequencing and CyTOF.

What the research found in general, with its limitations: Only a single clinical trial cohort was studied, and what caused the repertoire differences, possibly disease activity or prior therapy, remained undefined. Newly diagnosed patients were reported to have lower baseline TCR diversity than healthy donors, and relapsed/refractory patients were reported to have lower baseline TCR diversity still.

Genomic DNA was extracted with the Qiagen DNeasy kit from unsorted PBMCs and from negatively selected CD4+ and CD8+ fractions. TCR beta CDR3 regions were amplified by immunoSEQ multiplex PCR using primers annealing to V and J segments. A synthetic immune receptor repertoire was used to minimize amplification bias, and remaining bias was computationally removed after sequencing. Processing in the source paper ran as follows. Repertoire diversity was quantified as the Shannon entropy index using custom Python scripts. Unsorted, CD4+ and CD8+ repertoires were examined separately, except in combined analyses, for which CD4+ and CD8+ sequences were merged in silico. TCRdb obtained this table from immuneACCESS and retained in-frame rearrangements with V and J assigned. These tables miss some clones; where compared with another copy, unresolved V genes account for less than half of the shortfall, and the remainder is unexplained. D and trimming were read from the DNA, whereas the V and J calls and clone size are those reported in that table. This sample is represented by about 34,000 clones; around 89% of them were singletons. Clones ranked in the top ten supply 0.22% of the sample.

The sequence joins TRBV7-8 to TRBJ2-1, and TRBD1 may be the D gene, going by 6 matching bases. What was sequenced was CD4+ T cells from blood. The sequence came from a human donor with classical Hodgkin lymphoma. This receptor carries the CDR3 CASSLGTSWAGNEQFF. Here is the DNA: TGTGCCAGCAGCTTGGGGACATCCTGGGCAGGGAATGAGCAGTTCTTC. Reference TRBV7-8 and TRBJ2-1 genes cover what lies past the CDR3, so the full variable domain is GAGVSQSPRYKVAKRGQDVALRCDPISGHVSLFWYQQALGQGPEFLTYFQNEAQLDKSGLPSDRFFAERPEGSVSTLKIQRTQQEDSAVYLCASSLGTSWAGNEQFFGPGTRLTVL.